This entry lists 24 T cell receptor beta chains sequenced from one sample in a study of blood T cell repertoires in COVID-19 (dated by TCRdb to about 2020). Library preparation was by the immunoSEQ multiplex PCR assay. TCRdb retrieved this table from immuneACCESS and kept in-frame rearrangements only. Not all clones are present; in checked studies, unresolved V genes account for under half, and no reason is known for the remainder. This sample comprises about 300,000 clones, roughly 86% of them detected only once. The ten largest clones take up approximately 1.8% of the sample. The material sequenced was peripheral blood. Every receptor here comes from a woman in her 30s with COVID-19, enrolled during active disease.

This rearrangement joins TRBV5-1 to TRBJ1-4; tentative D call: TRBD1 (5 bases). Germline V gene sequence: CDR1 SGHRS, CDR2 YFSETQ. This CDR3 is built from 15 residues. The V gene lost 0 bases and the J gene lost 8 bases, with 14 bases spanning the gap. In DNA form, the CDR3 reads TGCGCCAGCAGCTTGGGGGGCGGCGCGAGAGAAAAACTGTTTTTT. Its translation: CASSLGGGAREKLFF.

This clone was observed once. The rearrangement links TRBV6-5 to TRBJ2-2; 9 nucleotides agree with TRBD2. CDR3 length: 15 amino acids. With V trimmed by 6 bases and J by 6 bases, 8 bases remained unmatched. CDR1 and CDR2 (germline): MNHEY, SVGAGI. CDR3 sequence reads: CASSSLRGGAGELFF. The CDR3 nucleotides read TGTGCCAGCAGCTCTTTGCGGGGGGGCGCCGGGGAGCTGTTTTTT.

The table lists this clone with a few counts. This sequence joins TRBV2 and TRBJ1-2; D not certain. CDR1 and CDR2 from the germline V gene are SNHLY and FYNNEI. This CDR3 has 13 residues. The V and J ends lost 4 bases and 3 bases respectively, with 9 bases between them. As DNA, the CDR3 is TGTGCCAGCAGTGTGGAGAGGGACTATGGCTACACCTTC. Protein product: CASSVERDYGYTF. Together with reference TRBV2 and TRBJ1-2, the CDR3 gives the full variable domain: EPEVTQTPSHQVTQMGQEVILRCVPISNHLYFYWYRQILGQKVEFLVSFYNNEISEKSEIFDDQFSVERPDGSNFTLKIRSTKLEDSAMYFCASSVERDYGYTFGSGTRLTVV.

The chain couples TRBV9 to TRBJ1-6; 9 nucleotides align to TRBD1. Germline V gives CDR1 SGDLS, CDR2 YYNGEE. CDR3 length: 14 amino acids. J lost 8 bases, V lost 4 bases, and 4 bases had no gene match. CDR3 bases: TGTGCCAGCAGCTCAGGACAGGGGTATTCACCCCTCCACTTT. Its translation is CASSSGQGYSPLHF.

The V call is TRBV7-9, the J call TRBJ1-2; the match to TRBD1 covers 7 bases. This CDR3 has 15 amino acids. The ends lost 4 bases at V and 3 bases at J; junction bases unmatched: 8. Looked up from germline, CDR1 is SEHNR and CDR2 is FQNEAQ (reference sequence). The CDR3 DNA follows: TGTGCCAGCAGCTCCCGGGACAGCTTTTACTATGGCTACACCTTC. It is translated as CASSSRDSFYYGYTF.

The CDR3 here is CASSQEGLAGGENTQYF. CDR3 nucleotide sequence: TGCGCCAGCAGCCAAGAAGGACTAGCGGGGGGGGAGAATACGCAGTATTTT. The V gene is TRBV4-1, the J gene TRBJ2-3; 15 positions match TRBD2. Trimming at V came to 0 bases and at J to 7 bases, leaving 5 bases not matched to a gene. The CDR3 contains 17 residues. Germline V gives CDR1 MGHRA, CDR2 YSYEKL.

This chain joins TRBV24-1 and TRBJ1-2, with 10 bases fitting TRBD1. The J segment lost 3 bases and the V segment lost 3 bases, leaving 6 bases of the junction unmatched. CDR1 and CDR2 from the germline V gene are KGHDR and SFDVKD. CDR3 length: 16 amino acids. The CDR3 DNA reads TGTGCCACCAGTGATAGTGGGACAGGGGAATACTATGGCTACACCTTC. This sequence encodes CATSDSGTGEYYGYTF.

This chain connects TRBV19 to TRBJ2-3; 12 nucleotides line up with TRBD1. V gave up 5 bases and J gave up 5 bases; unmatched junction bases: 11. Germline V lookup: CDR1 LNHDA, CDR2 SQIVND (reference sequence). The CDR3 has 17 residues. The CDR3 DNA reads TGTGCCAGTAGTGTACTACCGGGACAGGGGGCTGGAGATACGCAGTATTTT. It encodes CASSVLPGQGAGDTQYF. The full variable domain, its missing parts supplied by reference TRBV19 and TRBJ2-3, is DGGITQSPKYLFRKEGQNVTLSCEQNLNHDAMYWYRQDPGQGLRLIYYSQIVNDFQKGDIAEGYSVSREKKESFPLTVTSAQKNPTAFYLCASSVLPGQGAGDTQYFGPGTRLTVL.

V usage is TRBV9 and J usage is TRBJ1-1; the match to TRBD1 covers 7 bases. Germline lookup yields CDR1 SGDLS and CDR2 YYNGEE. The CDR3 sequence is 14 residues long. V lost 5 bases, J lost 4 bases, and 8 bases stayed unmatched. CDR3 in DNA: TGTGCCAGCAGTAGACAGGGAGTGGGCACTGAAGCTTTCTTT. Protein: CASSRQGVGTEAFF. The whole variable domain, remainder taken from reference TRBV9 and TRBJ1-1, is DSGVTQTPKHLITATGQRVTLRCSPRSGDLSVYWYQQSLDQGLQFLIQYYNGEERAKGNILERFSAQQFPDLHSELNLSSLELGDSALYFCASSRQGVGTEAFFGQGTRLTVV.

CDR3 coding DNA: TGCGCCAGCTTATCCGCTAACTATGGCTACACCTTC. Its translation is CASLSANYGYTF. J is TRBJ1-2 and V is TRBV10-1; D unresolved. The CDR3 is 12 residues long. V was cut by 8 bases and J by 0 bases, with 7 bases left in between. CDR1 and CDR2 from the germline V gene are WNHNN and SYGVQD (reference sequence).

The chain joins TRBV28 to TRBJ1-2; TRBD1 matches 11 bases. Per the germline V gene, CDR1 is MDHEN and CDR2 is SYDVKM. The J segment lost 8 bases and the V segment lost 3 bases, leaving 2 bases of the junction unmatched. The CDR3 spans 13 residues. CDR3 nucleotide sequence: TGTGCCAGCAGTTTGCGGACAGGGGGCGGCTACACCTTC. It is translated as CASSLRTGGGYTF.

The chain couples TRBV4-1 to TRBJ1-1; 7 bases line up with TRBD1. Trimming removed 3 bases from V and 4 bases from J; junction bases left unmatched: 5. Germline-derived CDR1 and CDR2 are MGHRA and YSYEKL. This CDR3 region has 14 residues. CDR3 sequence: CASSQGQPITEAFF. CDR3 nucleotide sequence: TGCGCCAGCAGCCAGGGACAGCCGATCACTGAAGCTTTCTTT.

This chain joins TRBV28 and TRBJ1-5; TRBD1 might be the D (5 bases). The germline V gene encodes CDR1 MDHEN and CDR2 SYDVKM. This CDR3 has 16 amino acids. The ends were cut back, 7 bases at V and 5 bases at J, with 21 bases in the middle. CDR3 nucleotide sequence: TGTGCCAGCATCAACCCCCGGACGGGGGTGTATCAGCCCCAGCATTTT. Translation gives CASINPRTGVYQPQHF.

The V and J genes are TRBV12-5 and TRBJ2-6; 10 positions match TRBD1. The ends lost 3 bases at V and 4 bases at J; junction bases unmatched: 12. The CDR3 has 19 residues. Germline V CDR1 and CDR2: LGHNT, FRNRAP. CDR3 sequence (DNA): TGTGCTAGTGGTTTCACGGACAGGGGGATTTTTACGGGGGCCAACGTCCTGACTTTC. Protein sequence: CASGFTDRGIFTGANVLTF.

In this sample, this clone turned up once. In DNA, the CDR3 is TGTGCCAGCACCTGGGGGGGGAAAGCTTTCTTT. It is translated as CASTWGGKAFF. V usage is TRBV12-3 or TRBV12-4 and J usage is TRBJ1-1, with D maybe TRBD1 (5 bases). There are 11 residues in the CDR3. The V end lost 7 bases, the J end lost 9 bases, and 12 bases lay between the germline ends.

V usage is TRBV7-8 and J usage is TRBJ2-2; 7 bases are a match to TRBD1. Germline V gene data show CDR1 as SGHVS and CDR2 as FQNEAQ. V shed 6 bases and J 3 bases; nucleotides not matched to a gene: 10. The length of the CDR3 is 16 residues. The CDR3 loop reads CASRTRGRVDTGELFF. The CDR3 DNA is TGTGCCAGCAGGACGAGGGGGCGCGTCGACACCGGGGAGCTGTTTTTT.

This rearrangement joins TRBV5-8 to TRBJ1-6; perhaps TRBD1 as D (5 bases). Per the germline V gene, CDR1 is SGHTS and CDR2 is YDEGEE. Trimming removed 0 bases at V and 2 bases at J, with 6 bases between. The CDR3 runs to 15 residues. The CDR3 nucleotides read TGTGCCAGCAGCTTGGGACAGCCCTATAATTCACCCCTCCACTTT. Its protein product is CASSLGQPYNSPLHF.

This sequence joins TRBV14 and TRBJ2-7; D possibly corresponds to TRBD2 (6 bases). Germline-derived CDR1 and CDR2 are SGHDN and FVKESK. The CDR3 consists of 14 residues. V lost 4 bases to trimming and J lost 5 bases, with 15 bases between them. CDR3 nucleotides: TGTGCCAGCAGCCTCGCCGGGACGGGGGACGAGCAGTACGTC. It codes for CASSLAGTGDEQYV.

The J gene is TRBJ2-7, the V gene TRBV7-3; D is unclear. Germline V gene data show CDR1 as SGHTA and CDR2 as FQGTGA. The CDR3 runs to 14 residues. The V end was cut by 0 bases, the J end by 0 bases, with 6 bases between. CDR3 sequence: CASSLTASSYEQYF. Here the CDR3 DNA reads TGTGCCAGCAGCTTAACAGCGAGCTCCTACGAGCAGTACTTC. Variable domain in full (rest from reference TRBV7-3 and TRBJ2-7): GAGVSQTPSNKVTEKGKYVELRCDPISGHTALYWYRQSLGQGPEFLIYFQGTGAADDSGLPNDRFFAVRPEGSVSTLKIQRTERGDSAVYLCASSLTASSYEQYFGPGTRLTVT.

V usage is TRBV3-1 (or the pseudogene TRBV3-2) and J usage is TRBJ1-3; 7 bases are a match to TRBD1. With 2 bases clipped from V and 3 bases from J, the junction kept 1 base outside the gene matches. CDR3 length equals 14 residues. CDR1 and CDR2 from the germline V gene are LGHDT and YNNKEL (reference sequence). The CDR3 sequence: CASSQRDSGNTIYF. The CDR3 DNA is TGTGCCAGCAGCCAACGGGACAGTGGAAACACCATATATTTT.

V and J are TRBV6-2 or TRBV6-3 and TRBJ2-3, with D tentatively TRBD2 (6 bases). The CDR3 totals 16 residues. Germline V CDR1 and CDR2: MNHEY, SVGEGT. V dropped 5 bases and J dropped 3 bases, with 18 bases sitting between them. The CDR3 DNA reads as TGTGCCAGCAGTGCCCACGGGGGTTCCGGGACAGATACGCAGTATTTT. Its translation is CASSAHGGSGTDTQYF.

The chain combines TRBV10-1 with TRBJ2-2, with 9 nucleotides matching TRBD1. CDR1 WNHNN and CDR2 SYGVQD come from the germline V gene (reference sequence). The CDR3 loop spans 14 amino acids. V was clipped by 5 bases and J by 3 bases; unmatched bases: 1. In DNA form, the CDR3 reads TGCGCCAGCAGTAGGACAGGGGACACCGGGGAGCTGTTTTTT. Residues: CASSRTGDTGELFF.

J is TRBJ2-7 and V is TRBV6-5, with TRBD1 as a possible D gene (5 bases). V gave up 2 bases and J gave up 2 bases, with 10 bases separating them. Germline V gene sequence: CDR1 MNHEY, CDR2 SVGAGI. CDR3 length: 14 amino acids. As DNA, the CDR3 is TGTGCCAGCAGTTACCTAGACAGAGCCTACGAGCAGTACTTC. Protein: CASSYLDRAYEQYF.

The chain combines TRBV7-8 with TRBJ1-6; TRBD1 agrees at 10 bases. V was pared by 1 base and J by 8 bases, with 2 bases of the junction left unmatched. The germline V gene encodes CDR1 SGHVS and CDR2 FQNEAQ. The CDR3 sequence is 15 residues long. The CDR3 DNA reads as TGTGCCAGCAGCTTAGGGACAGGGGGGCATTCACCCCTCCACTTT. It yields the protein CASSLGTGGHSPLHF.